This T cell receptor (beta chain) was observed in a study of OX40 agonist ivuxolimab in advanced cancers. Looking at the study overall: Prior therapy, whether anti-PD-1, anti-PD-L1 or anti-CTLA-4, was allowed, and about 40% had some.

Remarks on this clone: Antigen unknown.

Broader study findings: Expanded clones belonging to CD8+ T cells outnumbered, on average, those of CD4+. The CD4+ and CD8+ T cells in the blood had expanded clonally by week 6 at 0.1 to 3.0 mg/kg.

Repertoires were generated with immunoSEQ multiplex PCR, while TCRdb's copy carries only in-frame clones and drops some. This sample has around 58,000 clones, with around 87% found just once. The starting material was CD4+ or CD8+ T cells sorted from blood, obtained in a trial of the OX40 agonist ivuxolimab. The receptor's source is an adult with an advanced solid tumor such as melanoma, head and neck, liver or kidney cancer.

CDR3 region: CSVVGQGAYNEQFF. The DNA of the CDR3 is TGCAGCGTCGTGGGACAGGGGGCATACAATGAGCAGTTCTTC. The chain combines TRBV29-1 with TRBJ2-1, with TRBD1 matching 12 bases. The trim removed 6 bases at V and 4 bases at J, leaving 4 bases unmatched. The CDR3 has 14 amino acids. Per germline, CDR1 SQVTM and CDR2 ANQGSEA.